These 18 T cell receptor beta chains were sequenced from one sample in a study of T cells in Graves' hyperthyroidism and ophthalmopathy. TCR beta CDR3 regions were amplified from RNA. HTBI primers were employed in a first-round RT-PCR of the TCR CDR3. Using its own MiXCR run on the multiplex PCR reads, TCRdb lists one record per CDR3 protein. The sample has about 200,000 distinct CDR3 sequences, around a sixth seen once. The sequenced sample consisted of blood. The receptors here all came from a woman between 45 and 65 years old with Graves' hyperthyroidism.

Comment on this clonotype: The junction differs from germline at one of its ends, possibly a read error. This sequence joins TRBV5-1 and TRBJ1-4; D uncertain. The CDR3 contains 15 residues. Germline assignment: CDR1 SGHRS and CDR2 YFSETQ. CDR3 DNA sequence: TGCGCCAGCAGCTCTGCTGGGAGAGCTAATGAAAAACTGCTTTTT. Amino acid sequence: CASSSAGRANEKLLF.

This clonotype was picked up many times. This chain uses TRBV13 with TRBJ2-1; TRBD1 matches at 7 bases. Germline lookup yields CDR1 PRHDT and CDR2 FYEKMQ (reference sequence). CDR3 size: 17 residues. The V gene end was trimmed by 5 bases and the J gene end by 0 bases; junction bases not matched to a gene: 10. The CDR3 reads CASSMRQGESSYNEQFF. The CDR3 nucleotides read TGTGCCAGCAGCATGAGACAGGGCGAGAGCTCCTACAATGAGCAGTTCTTC.

V and J are TRBV5-1 and TRBJ1-5, with a weak D call TRBD1 (5 bases). This CDR3 region has 15 residues. Trimming pared 4 bases from V and 7 bases from J, leaving 18 bases between. Per germline, CDR1 SGHRS and CDR2 YFSETQ. The CDR3 here is CASSPIAGERQPQHF. The CDR3 bases are TGCGCCAGCAGCCCAATAGCGGGGGAGCGGCAGCCCCAGCATTTT.

The chain carries TRBV28 and TRBJ1-2; D gene uncertain. The V gene lost 8 bases and the J gene lost 3 bases, with 10 bases spanning the gap. The germline V gene has CDR1 MDHEN and CDR2 SYDVKM. The CDR3 runs 12 residues. The CDR3 sequence is CASSADYYGYTF. The DNA of the CDR3 is TGTGCCAGCTCAGCCGACTACTATGGCTACACCTTC.

Only a few counts were recorded for this clonotype. The J gene is TRBJ2-5, the V gene TRBV4-1; D perhaps matches TRBD2 (6 bases). The ends were cut back, 4 bases at V and 4 bases at J, with 16 bases in the middle. Germline assignment: CDR1 MGHRA and CDR2 YSYEKL. The CDR3 is made up of 15 amino acids. Here the CDR3 reads CASSRVSGSSETQYF. The CDR3, as DNA: TGCGCCAGCAGCCGAGTCAGCGGGTCATCAGAGACCCAGTACTTC.

In its sample, this clonotype was seen many times. The CDR3 reads CASSSAPDVSKAFF. The CDR3 DNA sequence: TGTGCCAGCAGCTCAGCTCCAGACGTAAGCAAGGCTTTCTTT. This rearrangement joins TRBV5-8 to TRBJ1-1; D not certain. CDR3 length: 14 residues. Germline CDR1 SGHTS, CDR2 YDEGEE. Trimming removed 3 bases at V and 11 bases at J, with 20 bases between. The full variable domain, its missing parts supplied by reference TRBV5-8 and TRBJ1-1, is EAGVTQSPTHLIKTRGQQATLRCSPISGHTSVYWYQQALGLGLQFLLWYDEGEERNRGNFPPRFSGRQFPNYSSELNVNALELEDSALYLCASSSAPDVSKAFFGQGTRLTVV.

This clonotype has at least ten counts. CDR3 residues: CASSPRQTDTQYF. CDR3 DNA sequence: TGCGCCAGCAGCCCCCGACAGACAGATACGCAGTATTTT. The chain links TRBV10-1 to TRBJ2-3, with TRBD1 as a possible D gene (5 bases). The V gene lost 6 bases and the J gene lost 3 bases, with 10 bases spanning the gap. Per germline, CDR1 WNHNN and CDR2 SYGVQD (reference sequence). This CDR3 is built from 13 residues.

This clonotype showed up many times. The genes are TRBV7-2 and TRBJ2-1; no definite D call. The CDR3 is 13 residues long. Germline CDR1 and CDR2: SGHTA and FQGNSA. Trimming took off 3 bases at V and 9 bases at J, with 12 bases between the two ends. CDR3 bases: TGTGCCAGCAGCTTGGGTCTTTGGCGTGAGCAGTTCTTC. Translated, it gives CASSLGLWREQFF.

The table lists this clonotype with many counts. The chain uses TRBV5-1 and TRBJ2-1, with 11 bases lining up with TRBD2. Germline V CDR1 and CDR2: SGHRS, YFSETQ. Trimming cost V 4 bases and J 8 bases; bases outside gene matches: 8. The CDR3 has 15 amino acids. CDR3 amino acids: CASSVPGLADYEQFF. The CDR3 DNA reads TGCGCCAGCAGCGTACCGGGACTAGCGGATTATGAGCAGTTCTTC.

This clonotype was counted at least ten times. The chain couples TRBV18 to TRBJ2-5; 10 nucleotides agree with TRBD2. The trim removed 1 base at V and 6 bases at J, leaving 8 bases unmatched. The germline gives CDR1 KGHSH, CDR2 LQKENI. CDR3 length equals 16 residues. CDR3 sequence (DNA): TGTGCCAGCTCACCACGGGGGCTAGCGGGAGTACAGACCCAGTACTTC. Translated, it gives CASSPRGLAGVQTQYF.

This chain joins TRBV6-6 and TRBJ1-3, with a weak D call TRBD1 (5 bases). Trimming removed 3 bases at V and 0 bases at J, with 15 bases between. Germline lookup yields CDR1 MNHNY and CDR2 SVGAGI (reference sequence). The CDR3 extends over 17 amino acids. CDR3 DNA: TGTGCCAGCAGTTATTCGGGACGGCGTTTCTCTGGAAACACCATATATTTT. Its translation: CASSYSGRRFSGNTIYF.

This clonotype was seen at least ten times. The chain recombines TRBV27 with TRBJ2-3, with TRBD2 matching over 7 bases. The CDR3 is 17 residues long. The trim removed 2 bases at V and 4 bases at J, leaving 12 bases unmatched. Germline CDR1 and CDR2: MNHEY and SMNVEV (reference sequence). CDR3 DNA sequence: TGTGCCAGCAGTTTAATGTCCTGGACTAGATTATCAGATACGCAGTATTTT. This encodes CASSLMSWTRLSDTQYF.

This clonotype was detected only a few times. The rearrangement joins TRBV11-1 to TRBJ2-5; TRBD1 matches at 7 bases. After removal of 5 bases from V and 1 base from J, the junction contained 1 base not matched to a gene. The CDR3 extends over 13 amino acids. The germline CDR1 and CDR2 sequences are SGHAT and FQDESV (reference sequence). The CDR3 nucleotides are TGTGCCAGCAGCAGGGACAGCCAAGAGACCCAGTACTTC. This codes for CASSRDSQETQYF.

This clonotype was seen at least ten times. The rearrangement links TRBV12-3 or TRBV12-4 to TRBJ2-7; 15 bases are shared with TRBD2. The CDR3 length is 16 residues. After removal of 6 bases from V and 4 bases from J, the junction contained 7 bases not matched to a gene. CDR3 coding DNA: TGTGCCAGCAGCCCTATAGGGACTAGCGGGAGGTACGAGCAGTACTTC. Translated: CASSPIGTSGRYEQYF.

A few counts support this clonotype. V gene TRBV30 combines with J gene TRBJ1-5; TRBD1 matches at 7 bases. The CDR3 has 14 residues. Losses at the gene ends were 4 bases for V and 4 bases for J; bases not matched to a gene: 7. The germline gives CDR1 GTSNPN, CDR2 SVGIG (reference sequence). The CDR3 sequence is CAWTRDRRNQPQHF. In DNA form, the CDR3 reads TGTGCCTGGACCCGGGACAGAAGAAATCAGCCCCAGCATTTT.

This clonotype appeared many times. In DNA, the CDR3 is TGTGCCAGCAGCTTAAAGGTTGTCTACGAGCAGTACTTC. This translates into CASSLKVVYEQYF. This chain links TRBV13 with TRBJ2-7, with no clear D. Trimming left V 2 bases short and J 3 bases short, with 8 bases between. The germline CDR1 and CDR2 sequences are PRHDT and FYEKMQ (reference sequence). The CDR3 runs to 13 residues. Filled out from reference TRBV13 and TRBJ2-7, the complete variable domain reads AAGVIQSPRHLIKEKRETATLKCYPIPRHDTVYWYQQGPGQDPQFLISFYEKMQSDKGSIPDRFSAQQFSDYHSELNMSSLELGDSALYFCASSLKVVYEQYFGPGTRLTVT.

The rearrangement joins TRBV27 to TRBJ2-7; D perhaps matches TRBD1 (5 bases). The germline V gene has CDR1 MNHEY and CDR2 SMNVEV (reference sequence). The CDR3 has 15 amino acids. V was pared by 2 bases and J by 2 bases, with 13 bases between. The CDR3 region is CASSLRPDIAYEQYF. In nucleotides, the CDR3 is TGTGCCAGCAGTTTACGACCGGACATAGCCTACGAGCAGTACTTC.

V usage is TRBV6-1 and J usage is TRBJ2-5; D not resolved. Per the germline V gene, CDR1 is MNHNS and CDR2 is SASEGT. This CDR3 is 11 amino acids long. Trimming cost V 8 bases and J 12 bases, with 16 bases left between them. The CDR3 DNA reads TGTGCCAGCGCTTCAAGGGAAACGAAGTACTTC. This codes for CASASRETKYF.